The present TCR beta chain was sequenced within a study of blood T cell repertoires in COVID-19 (dated by TCRdb to 2018 to 2020). About the investigation overall: Samples covering the acute and convalescent phases of COVID-19 were provided by collaborators in the United States, Italy and Spain. The material from the prospective study consisted of cDNA or gDNA derived from T cells, B-cell-depleted T cells, or PBMCs. Samples came from the ongoing ImmuneRACE study (first 160 participants) plus 1,254 subjects from 6 global collaborators. The dataset comprised deeply sampled blood TCRbeta repertoires from subjects exposed to, actively infected with, or recovered from COVID-19. The sample metadata nearly always contained a de-identified subject ID, COVID-19 status, age in years and sex. The repertoires were released in a freely available public database meant as a resource for research on the immune response to SARS-CoV-2. Where available, HLA class I and class II types were taken from metadata supplied by the sample provider and were not determined by assay-based typing.

The research as a whole found: The amount of clinical and demographic metadata varied by source and participant and was provided uncurated.

The immunoSEQ Assay, a bias-controlled multiplex PCR, was used to amplify TCRbeta CDR3 regions from genomic DNA. The source study handled its data this way. The number of nucleated cells in each sample was estimated from the amplification of reference gene primers within the assay. To quantify the absolute abundance of each unique TCRbeta CDR3 rearrangement, sequence reads were collapsed and filtered. For each sample, productive Simpson clonality was calculated as the square root of Simpson's diversity index across productive rearrangements. The clones in this table, taken by TCRdb from immuneACCESS, are in-frame only. Not every clone is retained; where verified, under half of the shortfall comes from an unresolved V gene, and the cause of the rest is unknown. The V and J calls and clone size were taken over from that table, and D and trimming were inferred from the DNA. For this sample there are around 140,000 clones; 65% to 85% appear just once. Approximately 17% of the sample rests with the top ten.

Whole blood was collected in K2EDTA tubes by collaborating institutions according to the institutions' own protocols. For TCRbeta analysis, collaborator samples were shipped as frozen whole blood, as isolated PBMCs, or as DNA extracted from either sample type. In the case of this clone: Its antigen is not yet known. Base qualities are not provided; no much larger clone lies one nucleotide away.

The CDR3 contains 15 residues, cysteine and phenylalanine counted. Only the CDR3 DNA stays, 45 bases, in frame from base 1. Via the germline V gene (reference sequence), CDR1 is LNHDA and CDR2 SQIVND. The junction shows trimming of 3 bases on V and 8 bases on J, and the gene matches do not reach 10 bases of it. The sequenced sample consisted of peripheral blood. The V and J genes are TRBV19 and TRBJ2-1; TRBD1 matches 7 bases in the middle. This TCR came from a woman of 80 years or more with acute or convalescent COVID-19. The DNA reads TGTGCCAGTAGTATGATGGGGACAGAGGGCGATGAGCAGTTCTTC. The resulting protein is CASSMMGTEGDEQFF.